This is a list of T cell receptor beta chains from one sample in a study of read filtering for tumor transcriptome and immune sequencing. MiXCR, run by TCRdb on the reads, gives a single entry per CDR3 protein. The sample includes fewer than 75,000 distinct CDR3 sequences, 20% of them seen just once. The specimen was a population of CD138-negative cells sorted from bone marrow. These receptors came from a donor at least 40 years old with multiple myeloma. The CDR3 runs from the conserved cysteine through the conserved F or W. The D gene is left open where the match is weak. Size values are once, few and many counts, or a class for expanded clones, and some rows have none.

cdr3_nt: TGTGCCAGCAGCTGGGACCGTAGCACAGATACGCAGTATTTT
cdr3_aa: CASSWDRSTDTQYF
j_call: TRBJ2-3
clone_size: many
v_call: TRBV27
d_call: .

cdr3_nt: TGTGCCAGCAGTTCAACCGCTCCGGAGCTGTTTTTT
cdr3_aa: CASSSTAPELFF
j_call: TRBJ2-2
clone_size: .
v_call: TRBV12-3/TRBV12-4
d_call: .

cdr3_nt: TGTGCCAGCAGCCAAGATGGGGGCTTGATCAACGAGCAGTACTTC
cdr3_aa: CASSQDGGLINEQYF
j_call: TRBJ2-7
clone_size: few
v_call: TRBV3-1
d_call: .

cdr3_nt: TGTGCCAGCTCACCACCGGACGGATGGGTGGGAGCTTTCTTT
cdr3_aa: CASSPPDGWVGAFF
j_call: TRBJ1-1
clone_size: medium-sized
v_call: TRBV18
d_call: .

cdr3_nt: TGTGCCAGCAGTCACTCCCTGAGCACTGAAGCTTTCTTT
cdr3_aa: CASSHSLSTEAFF
j_call: TRBJ1-1
clone_size: few
v_call: TRBV27
d_call: .

cdr3_nt: TGTGCCAGCAGACAGGGCCTCTACAATGAGCAGTTCTTC
cdr3_aa: CASRQGLYNEQFF
j_call: TRBJ2-1
clone_size: many
v_call: TRBV11-3
d_call: .

cdr3_nt: TGCAGTGCTGGGGTCCTTGACAATCAGCCCCAGCATTTT
cdr3_aa: CSAGVLDNQPQHF
j_call: TRBJ1-5
clone_size: .
v_call: TRBV20-1
d_call: .

cdr3_nt: TGTGCCAGCAGCGTACTGGACAGAAACTACGAGCAGTACTTC
cdr3_aa: CASSVLDRNYEQYF
j_call: TRBJ2-7
clone_size: many
v_call: TRBV11-2
d_call: .

cdr3_nt: TGCGCCAGCAGCCCCGGACAGGACAATCAGCCCCAGCATTTT
cdr3_aa: CASSPGQDNQPQHF
j_call: TRBJ1-5
clone_size: many
v_call: TRBV5-1
d_call: TRBD1

cdr3_nt: TGTGCCAGCAGCTTCCTGGGACTGAGGAATGAAAAACTGTTTTTT
cdr3_aa: CASSFLGLRNEKLFF
j_call: TRBJ1-4
clone_size: many
v_call: TRBV7-8
d_call: .

cdr3_nt: TGTGCCTGGTGCCGGGACTACTCGTTCTTC
cdr3_aa: CAWCRDYSFF
j_call: TRBJ2-1
clone_size: many
v_call: TRBV30
d_call: TRBD2

cdr3_nt: TGTGCCAGCAGCTCGACAGGGTTGGATGGCTACACCTTC
cdr3_aa: CASSSTGLDGYTF
j_call: TRBJ1-2
clone_size: many
v_call: TRBV7-3
d_call: TRBD1

cdr3_nt: TGCAGCGTTGCGCGGGCTAGCGGGAGTTCATACAATGAGCAGTTCTTC
cdr3_aa: CSVARASGSSYNEQFF
j_call: TRBJ2-1
clone_size: many
v_call: TRBV29-1
d_call: TRBD2

cdr3_nt: TGTGCCAGCAGCTCCCTAGGTAGCGGGAGGGGTAATGAGCAGTTCTTC
cdr3_aa: CASSSLGSGRGNEQFF
j_call: TRBJ2-1
clone_size: many
v_call: TRBV7-3
d_call: TRBD2

cdr3_nt: TGTGCCAGCAGTTACGGTCCGGGAACTGAAGCTTTCTTT
cdr3_aa: CASSYGPGTEAFF
j_call: TRBJ1-1
clone_size: few
v_call: TRBV6-2/TRBV6-3
d_call: .

cdr3_nt: TGTGCCAGCAGCGGACAGGGGGCGGGAGAGACCCAGTACTTC
cdr3_aa: CASSGQGAGETQYF
j_call: TRBJ2-5
clone_size: many
v_call: TRBV12-3/TRBV12-4
d_call: TRBD1

cdr3_nt: TGTGACAGCTCACCATTTCCGGGACAGGGGAACGAAAAACTGTTTTTT
cdr3_aa: CDSSPFPGQGNEKLFF
j_call: TRBJ1-4
clone_size: .
v_call: TRBV18
d_call: TRBD1

cdr3_nt: TGTGCCAGCAGCCCGAAAGGGTTCCCATACGAGCAGTACTTC
cdr3_aa: CASSPKGFPYEQYF
j_call: TRBJ2-7
clone_size: many
v_call: TRBV3-1
d_call: .

cdr3_nt: TGCGCCAGCAGCCCCTCGGAGACAGGAGACTACGAGCAGTACTTC
cdr3_aa: CASSPSETGDYEQYF
j_call: TRBJ2-7
clone_size: few
v_call: TRBV4-1
d_call: .

cdr3_nt: TGTGCCAGCAGCCAGAGGAATAGCGGGGGGGGCAATGAGCAGTTCTTC
cdr3_aa: CASSQRNSGGGNEQFF
j_call: TRBJ2-1
clone_size: many
v_call: TRBV4-2
d_call: TRBD2

cdr3_nt: TGCAGCGTTAGGACAGGGCGAGAGACCCAGTACTTC
cdr3_aa: CSVRTGRETQYF
j_call: TRBJ2-5
clone_size: many
v_call: TRBV29-1
d_call: TRBD1

cdr3_nt: TGCAGTGCCCGATTTCGGGGTTCGGTGAACACCGGGGAGCTGTTTTTT
cdr3_aa: CSARFRGSVNTGELFF
j_call: TRBJ2-2
clone_size: few
v_call: TRBV20-1
d_call: .

cdr3_nt: TGTGCCTGGCGCAGGGGAGGCAATCAGCCCCAGCATTTT
cdr3_aa: CAWRRGGNQPQHF
j_call: TRBJ1-5
clone_size: few
v_call: TRBV30
d_call: .